The 13 T cell receptor beta chains presented below share a single source sample, sequenced in a study of control samples from healthy donors and cancer patients. Repertoires were generated with immunoSEQ multiplex PCR, while TCRdb's copy carries only in-frame clones and drops some. The sample consists of 65,000 to 80,000 clones, roughly nine tenths of them appearing once. Sequencing was carried out using PBMCs. The source of these receptors is a woman between 45 and 60 years old with colorectal cancer.

The chain has TRBV16 and TRBJ2-6; unclear D gene. In germline, CDR1 is KGHSY, CDR2 FQNENV. Trimming stripped 7 bases from V and 2 bases from J, with 0 bases between. The CDR3 loop spans 11 amino acids. The CDR3 region has the DNA TGTGCCAGCACTGGGGCCAACGTCCTGACTTTC. This encodes CASTGANVLTF.

This clone was counted a single time. V is TRBV12-3 or TRBV12-4 and J is TRBJ1-1; D is uncertain. The V end was cut by 5 bases, the J end by 3 bases, with 10 bases between. The CDR3 has 13 residues. CDR3 in amino acids: CASSRLGYTEAFF. CDR3 DNA: TGTGCCAGCAGTCGACTGGGGTACACTGAAGCTTTCTTT.

The chain combines TRBV7-8 with TRBJ1-2; tentative D call: TRBD1 (5 bases). The CDR3 runs 15 residues. Germline V gene lookup returns CDR1 SGHVS and CDR2 FQNEAQ. Trimming pared 1 base from V and 8 bases from J, leaving 17 bases between. CDR3 sequence: CASSLGQGDIWGYTF. The CDR3 DNA sequence: TGTGCCAGCAGCTTAGGCCAGGGTGACATCTGGGGCTACACCTTC. Complete variable domain (other parts from reference TRBV7-8 and TRBJ1-2): GAGVSQSPRYKVAKRGQDVALRCDPISGHVSLFWYQQALGQGPEFLTYFQNEAQLDKSGLPSDRFFAERPEGSVSTLKIQRTQQEDSAVYLCASSLGQGDIWGYTFGSGTRLTVV.

The rearrangement links TRBV7-2 to TRBJ1-3, with D unresolved. The CDR3 contains 15 residues. Looked up from germline, CDR1 is SGHTA and CDR2 is FQGNSA. V was trimmed by 5 bases and J by 2 bases, leaving 13 bases between them. CDR3 sequence: CASSPAGGTGNTIYF. Written as DNA, the CDR3 is TGTGCCAGCAGCCCCGCGGGAGGGACTGGAAACACCATATATTTT. The entire variable domain, with the rest obtained from reference TRBV7-2 and TRBJ1-3, is as follows: GAGVSQSPSNKVTEKGKDVELRCDPISGHTALYWYRQSLGQGLEFLIYFQGNSAPDKSGLPSDRFSAERTGGSVSTLTIQRTQQEDSAVYLCASSPAGGTGNTIYFGEGSWLTVV.

This sequence joins TRBV6-6 and TRBJ1-4; D unclear. Germline CDR1 reads MNHNY; CDR2 reads SVGAGI (reference sequence). The CDR3 is made up of 14 amino acids. The V gene lost 0 bases and the J gene lost 3 bases, with 5 bases spanning the gap. The CDR3 DNA follows: TGTGCCAGCAGTTACTCCGGGGCTAATGAAAAACTGTTTTTT. The encoded protein is CASSYSGANEKLFF.

V and J are TRBV4-2 and TRBJ1-2; 7 positions agree with TRBD1. Trimming at V came to 1 base and at J to 6 bases, leaving 5 bases not matched to a gene. This CDR3 has 14 residues. The V gene's germline CDR1 is LGHNA and CDR2 YNFKEQ. This chain's CDR3 is CASSQGQGGDGYTF. CDR3 DNA sequence: TGTGCCAGCAGCCAAGGACAGGGAGGGGATGGCTACACCTTC.

The gene calls are TRBV24-1 and TRBJ2-5; 12 bases are a match to TRBD2. V dropped 7 bases and J dropped 5; count of bases not matched to a gene: 4. Germline V CDR1 and CDR2: KGHDR, SFDVKD. The CDR3 loop spans 14 amino acids. The CDR3 nucleotides read TGTGCCACCAGCCAGACTAGCGGGGGCGAGACCCAGTACTTC. It is translated as CATSQTSGGETQYF.

The chain has TRBV27 and TRBJ2-3, with 10 bases identical to TRBD2. CDR1 MNHEY and CDR2 SMNVEV come from the germline V gene (reference sequence). The J segment lost 6 bases and the V segment lost 5 bases, leaving 2 bases of the junction unmatched. This CDR3 spans 13 amino acids. CDR3 nucleotides: TGTGCCAGCAGTGAAGCGGGGGGGGATACGCAGTATTTT. Its translation: CASSEAGGDTQYF.

The rearrangement links TRBV9 to TRBJ1-1; 9 bases are shared with TRBD1. The CDR3 loop spans 15 amino acids. V was pared by 3 bases and J by 5 bases, with 8 bases of the junction left unmatched. Germline CDR1 and CDR2: SGDLS and YYNGEE. CDR3 sequence (DNA): TGTGCCAGCAGCGCCACAGGGGGCGCAGGGACTGAAGCTTTCTTT. It yields the protein CASSATGGAGTEAFF.

This clone was found a few times. The chain joins TRBV2 to TRBJ1-5; 9 nucleotides line up with TRBD1. Germline V CDR1 and CDR2: SNHLY, FYNNEI. J lost 4 bases, V lost 6 bases, and 4 bases had no gene match. There are 14 residues in the CDR3. The CDR3 sequence is CASRDRGWNQPQHF. DNA for the CDR3: TGTGCCAGCAGGGACAGGGGATGGAATCAGCCCCAGCATTTT.

This CDR3 is CASSIREPPGHLKELNYGYTF. The CDR3 nucleotides are TGTGCCAGTAGTATTAGGGAACCGCCGGGACACCTGAAGGAGTTGAACTATGGCTACACCTTC. The chain employs TRBV19 and TRBJ1-2, with D maybe TRBD1 (6 bases). V lost 3 bases to trimming and J lost 2 bases, with 31 bases between them. CDR1 is LNHDA and CDR2 is SQIVND in the germline V gene (reference sequence). The CDR3 is 21 amino acids.

This clone was counted once. The V gene is TRBV4-2, the J gene TRBJ2-2; D gene uncertain. There are 15 residues in the CDR3. Germline assignment: CDR1 LGHNA and CDR2 YNFKEQ. Trimming stripped 0 bases from V and 5 bases from J, with 10 bases between. CDR3 nucleotide sequence: TGTGCCAGCAGCCAAGAGGATCGTGATACCGGGGAGCTGTTTTTT. The encoded protein is CASSQEDRDTGELFF.

CDR3: CASSQDRGNIQYF. The CDR3 coding sequence is TGCGCCAGCAGCCAAGACAGGGGTAACATTCAGTACTTC. This chain connects TRBV4-3 to TRBJ2-4; TRBD1 is a possible D gene (6 bases). V lost 0 bases, J lost 7 bases, and 7 bases lay in between. Germline V gene sequence: CDR1 LGHNA, CDR2 YSLEER. There are 13 residues in the CDR3.